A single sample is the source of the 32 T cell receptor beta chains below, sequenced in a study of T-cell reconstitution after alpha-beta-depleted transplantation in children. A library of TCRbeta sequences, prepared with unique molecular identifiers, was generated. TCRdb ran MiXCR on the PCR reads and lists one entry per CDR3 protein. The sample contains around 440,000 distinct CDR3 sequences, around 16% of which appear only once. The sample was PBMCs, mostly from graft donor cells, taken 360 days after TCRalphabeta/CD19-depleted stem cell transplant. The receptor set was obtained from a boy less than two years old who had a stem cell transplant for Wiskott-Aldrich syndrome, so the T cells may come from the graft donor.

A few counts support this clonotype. This CDR3 is CASSLLRRQGASETQYF. CDR3 bases: TGTGCCAGCTCACTCCTCAGGCGACAGGGGGCCAGCGAGACCCAGTACTTC. The rearrangement links TRBV18 to TRBJ2-5, with 10 bases aligning to TRBD1. The length of the CDR3 is 17 residues. Germline-derived CDR1 and CDR2 are KGHSH and LQKENI. The J segment lost 5 bases and the V segment lost 4 bases, leaving 13 bases of the junction unmatched.

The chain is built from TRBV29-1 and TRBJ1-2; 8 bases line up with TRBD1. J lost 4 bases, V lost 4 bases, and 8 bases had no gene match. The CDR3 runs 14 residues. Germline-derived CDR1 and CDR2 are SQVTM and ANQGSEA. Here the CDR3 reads CSVGPLQGAYGYTF. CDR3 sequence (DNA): TGCAGCGTTGGTCCCCTTCAGGGGGCCTATGGCTACACCTTC.

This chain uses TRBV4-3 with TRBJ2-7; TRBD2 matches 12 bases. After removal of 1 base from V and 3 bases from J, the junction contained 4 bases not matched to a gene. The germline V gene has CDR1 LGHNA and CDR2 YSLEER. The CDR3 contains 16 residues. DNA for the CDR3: TGCGCCAGCAGCCAAGGGCTAGCGGGAGGGTACTACGAGCAGTACTTC. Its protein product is CASSQGLAGGYYEQYF.

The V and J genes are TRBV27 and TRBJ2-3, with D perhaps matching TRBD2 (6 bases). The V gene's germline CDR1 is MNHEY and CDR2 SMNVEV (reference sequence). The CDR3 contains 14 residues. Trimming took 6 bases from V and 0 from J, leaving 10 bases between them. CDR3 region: CASSWGTSTDTQYF. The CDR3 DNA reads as TGTGCCAGCAGCTGGGGGACTAGCACAGATACGCAGTATTTT.

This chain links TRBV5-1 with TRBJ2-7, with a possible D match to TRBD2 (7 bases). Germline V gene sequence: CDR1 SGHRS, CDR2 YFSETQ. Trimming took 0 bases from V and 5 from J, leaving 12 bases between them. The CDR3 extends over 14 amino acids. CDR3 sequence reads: CASSLGGAGDEQYF. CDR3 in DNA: TGCGCCAGCAGCTTGGGGGGGGCGGGGGACGAGCAGTACTTC.

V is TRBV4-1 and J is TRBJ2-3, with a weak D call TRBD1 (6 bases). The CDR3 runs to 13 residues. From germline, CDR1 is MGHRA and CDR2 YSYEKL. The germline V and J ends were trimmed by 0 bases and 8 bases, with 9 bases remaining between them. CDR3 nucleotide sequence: TGCGCCAGCAGCCAAGAAGGCAGGGGTACGCAGTATTTT. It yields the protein CASSQEGRGTQYF.

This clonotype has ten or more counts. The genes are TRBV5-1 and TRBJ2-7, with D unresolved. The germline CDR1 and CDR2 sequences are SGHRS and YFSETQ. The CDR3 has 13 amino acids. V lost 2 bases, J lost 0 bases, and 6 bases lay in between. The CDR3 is CASSFLSSYEQYF. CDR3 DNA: TGCGCCAGCAGCTTTCTGAGCTCCTACGAGCAGTACTTC.

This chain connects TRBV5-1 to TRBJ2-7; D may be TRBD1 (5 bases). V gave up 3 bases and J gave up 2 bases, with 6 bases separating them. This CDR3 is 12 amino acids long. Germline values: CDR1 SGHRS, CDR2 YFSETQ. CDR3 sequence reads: CASSWGTYEQYF. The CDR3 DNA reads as TGCGCCAGCAGCTGGGGCACCTACGAGCAGTACTTC.

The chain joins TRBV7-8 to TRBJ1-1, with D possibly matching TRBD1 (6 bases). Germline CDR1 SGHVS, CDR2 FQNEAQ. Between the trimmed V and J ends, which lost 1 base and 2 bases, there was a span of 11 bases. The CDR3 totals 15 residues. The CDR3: CASSLVWGGNTEAFF. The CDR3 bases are TGTGCCAGCAGCTTAGTATGGGGGGGCAACACTGAAGCTTTCTTT.

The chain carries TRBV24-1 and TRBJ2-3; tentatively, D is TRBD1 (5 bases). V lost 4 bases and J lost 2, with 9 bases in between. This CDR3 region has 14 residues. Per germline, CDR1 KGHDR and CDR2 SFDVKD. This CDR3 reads CATSEQAYTDTQYF. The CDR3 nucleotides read TGTGCCACCAGTGAACAGGCCTACACAGATACGCAGTATTTT.

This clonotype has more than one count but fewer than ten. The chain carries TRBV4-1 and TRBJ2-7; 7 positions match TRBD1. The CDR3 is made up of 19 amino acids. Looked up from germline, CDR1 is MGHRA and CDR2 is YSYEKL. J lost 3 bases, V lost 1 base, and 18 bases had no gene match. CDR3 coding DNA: TGCGCCAGCAGCCAAGCCAACTCGATGGACAGGAGGTTTCTCTACGAGCAGTACTTC. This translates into CASSQANSMDRRFLYEQYF.

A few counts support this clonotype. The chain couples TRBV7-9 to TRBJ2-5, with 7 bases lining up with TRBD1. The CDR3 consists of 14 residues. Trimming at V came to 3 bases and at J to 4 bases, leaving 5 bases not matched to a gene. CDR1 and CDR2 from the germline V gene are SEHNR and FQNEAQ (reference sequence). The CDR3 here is CASSFVAGGETQYF. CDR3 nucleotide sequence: TGTGCCAGCAGCTTTGTAGCAGGGGGAGAGACCCAGTACTTC.

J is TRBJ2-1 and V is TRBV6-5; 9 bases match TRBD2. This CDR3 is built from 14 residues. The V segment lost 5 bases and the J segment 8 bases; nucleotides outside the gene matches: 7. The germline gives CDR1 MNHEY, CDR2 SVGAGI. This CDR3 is CASSTGTSIYEQFF. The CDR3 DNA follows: TGTGCCAGCAGTACAGGGACTAGCATCTATGAGCAGTTCTTC.

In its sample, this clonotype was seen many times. CDR3 bases: TGTGCCAGCACGATAGGCAGGGGGCGCGTGGAGACCCAGTACTTC. It codes for CASTIGRGRVETQYF. The gene calls are TRBV2 and TRBJ2-5; 8 nucleotides match TRBD1. V shed 7 bases and J 5 bases; nucleotides not matched to a gene: 12. The CDR3 consists of 15 residues. CDR1 SNHLY and CDR2 FYNNEI come from the germline V gene.

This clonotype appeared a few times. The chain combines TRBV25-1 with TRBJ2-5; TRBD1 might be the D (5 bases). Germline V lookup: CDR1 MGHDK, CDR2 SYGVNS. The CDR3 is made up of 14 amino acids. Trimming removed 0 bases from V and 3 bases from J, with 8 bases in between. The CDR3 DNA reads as TGTGCCAGCAGTGAATACTGGACAAAAGAGACCCAGTACTTC. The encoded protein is CASSEYWTKETQYF. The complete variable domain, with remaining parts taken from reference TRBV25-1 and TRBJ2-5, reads EADIYQTPRYLVIGTGKKITLECSQTMGHDKMYWYQQDPGMELHLIHYSYGVNSTEKGDLSSESTVSRIRTEHFPLTLESARPSHTSQYLCASSEYWTKETQYFGPGTRLLVL.

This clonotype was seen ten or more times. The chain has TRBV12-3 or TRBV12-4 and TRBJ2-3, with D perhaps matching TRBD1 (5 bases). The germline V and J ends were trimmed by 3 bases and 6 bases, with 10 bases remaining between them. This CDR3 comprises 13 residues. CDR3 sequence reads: CASSFRVRDTQYF. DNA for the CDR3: TGTGCCAGCAGTTTCAGGGTGAGGGATACGCAGTATTTT.

CDR3 DNA: TGTGCCAGCACCGAACCGGGACAGCCCTACGAGCAGTACTTC. The encoded protein is CASTEPGQPYEQYF. The chain couples TRBV11-2 to TRBJ2-7; 7 nucleotides agree with TRBD1. The CDR3 totals 14 residues. V dropped 7 bases and J dropped 2; count of bases not matched to a gene: 8. CDR1 is SGHAT, CDR2 FQNNGV, per germline.

The CDR3 DNA reads as TGTGCCAGCAGTCTAACTCCGTACCGGGAGCAGTTCTTC. It codes for CASSLTPYREQFF. The chain carries TRBV27 and TRBJ2-1, with D uncertain. This CDR3 spans 13 amino acids. Germline V gene data show CDR1 as MNHEY and CDR2 as SMNVEV (reference sequence). With 5 bases removed from V and 10 bases from J, the gap between germline ends came to 15 bases.

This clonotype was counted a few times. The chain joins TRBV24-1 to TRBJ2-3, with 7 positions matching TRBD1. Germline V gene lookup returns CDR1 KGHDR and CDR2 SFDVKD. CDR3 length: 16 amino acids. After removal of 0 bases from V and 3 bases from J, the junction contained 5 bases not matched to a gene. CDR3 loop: CATSDLGQDGTDTQYF. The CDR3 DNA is TGTGCCACCAGTGATTTGGGACAGGATGGGACAGATACGCAGTATTTT.

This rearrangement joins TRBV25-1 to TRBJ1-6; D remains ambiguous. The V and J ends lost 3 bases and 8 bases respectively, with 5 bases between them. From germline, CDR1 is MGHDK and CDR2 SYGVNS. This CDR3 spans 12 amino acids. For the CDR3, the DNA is TGTGCCAGCAGTGACTTCTATTCACCCCTCCACTTT. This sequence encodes CASSDFYSPLHF.

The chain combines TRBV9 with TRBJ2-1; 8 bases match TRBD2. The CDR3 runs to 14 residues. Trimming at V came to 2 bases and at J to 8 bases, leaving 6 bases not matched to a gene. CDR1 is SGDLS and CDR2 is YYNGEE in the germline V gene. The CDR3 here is CASSVGGRIDEQFF. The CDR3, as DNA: TGTGCCAGCAGCGTTGGCGGGAGGATTGATGAGCAGTTCTTC.

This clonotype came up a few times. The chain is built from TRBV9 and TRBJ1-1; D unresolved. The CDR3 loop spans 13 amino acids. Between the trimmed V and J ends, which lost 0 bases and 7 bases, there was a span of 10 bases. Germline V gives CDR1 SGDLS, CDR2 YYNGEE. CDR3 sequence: CASSVGRWGEAFF. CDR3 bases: TGTGCCAGCAGCGTAGGGAGATGGGGTGAAGCTTTCTTT.

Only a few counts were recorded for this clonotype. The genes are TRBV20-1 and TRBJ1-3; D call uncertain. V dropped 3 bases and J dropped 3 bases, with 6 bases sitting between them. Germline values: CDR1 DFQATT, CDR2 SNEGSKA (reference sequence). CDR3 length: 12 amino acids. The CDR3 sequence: CSARAVGNTIYF. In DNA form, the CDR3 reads TGCAGTGCTAGGGCAGTTGGAAACACCATATATTTT.

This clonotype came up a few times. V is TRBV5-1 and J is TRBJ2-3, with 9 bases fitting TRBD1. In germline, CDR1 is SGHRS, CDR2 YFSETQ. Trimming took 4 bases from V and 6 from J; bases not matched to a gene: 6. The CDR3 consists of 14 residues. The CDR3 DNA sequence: TGCGCCAGCAGCCGACAGGGGGAAGTCGATACGCAGTATTTT. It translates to CASSRQGEVDTQYF. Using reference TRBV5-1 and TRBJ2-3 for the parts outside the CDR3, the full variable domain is KAGVTQTPRYLIKTRGQQVTLSCSPISGHRSVSWYQQTPGQGLQFLFEYFSETQRNKGNFPGRFSGRQFSNSRSEMNVSTLELGDSALYLCASSRQGEVDTQYFGPGTRLTVL.

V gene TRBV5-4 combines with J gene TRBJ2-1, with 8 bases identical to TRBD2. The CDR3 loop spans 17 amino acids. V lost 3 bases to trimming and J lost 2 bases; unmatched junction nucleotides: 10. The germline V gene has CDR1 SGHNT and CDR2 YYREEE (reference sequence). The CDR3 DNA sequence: TGTGCCAGCAGCTATGACCCCATAGCGGGAACCTACAATGAGCAGTTCTTC. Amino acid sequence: CASSYDPIAGTYNEQFF. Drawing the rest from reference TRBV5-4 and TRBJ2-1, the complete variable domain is ETGVTQSPTHLIKTRGQQVTLRCSSQSGHNTVSWYQQALGQGPQFIFQYYREEENGRGNFPPRFSGLQFPNYSSELNVNALELDDSALYLCASSYDPIAGTYNEQFFGPGTRLTVL.

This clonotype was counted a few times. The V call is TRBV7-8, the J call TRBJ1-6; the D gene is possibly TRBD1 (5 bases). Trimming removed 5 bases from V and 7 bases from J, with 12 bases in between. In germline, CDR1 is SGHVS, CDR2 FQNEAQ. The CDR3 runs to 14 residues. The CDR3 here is CASSLGEPNSPLHF. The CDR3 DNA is TGTGCCAGCAGCCTAGGGGAACCAAATTCACCCCTCCACTTT.

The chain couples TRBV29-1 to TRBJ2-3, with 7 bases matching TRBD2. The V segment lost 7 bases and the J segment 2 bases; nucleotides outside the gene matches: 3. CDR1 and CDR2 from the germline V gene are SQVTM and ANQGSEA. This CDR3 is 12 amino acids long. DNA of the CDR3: TGCAGCGGACTAGCCCCCACAGATACGCAGTATTTT. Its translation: CSGLAPTDTQYF.

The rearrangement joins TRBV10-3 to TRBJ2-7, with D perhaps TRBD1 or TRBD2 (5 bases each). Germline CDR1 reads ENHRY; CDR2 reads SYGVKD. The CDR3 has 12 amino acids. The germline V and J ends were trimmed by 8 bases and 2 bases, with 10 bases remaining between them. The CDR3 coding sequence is TGTGCCATCGCGACGGGGCCCTACGAGCAGTACTTC. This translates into CAIATGPYEQYF.

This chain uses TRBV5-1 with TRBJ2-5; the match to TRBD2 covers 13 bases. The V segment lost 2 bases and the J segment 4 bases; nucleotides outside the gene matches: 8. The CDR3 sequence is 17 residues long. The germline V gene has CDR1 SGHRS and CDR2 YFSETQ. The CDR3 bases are TGCGCCAGCAGCTTACTAGCGGGAGGGCCGGAGGGAGAGACCCAGTACTTC. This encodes CASSLLAGGPEGETQYF.

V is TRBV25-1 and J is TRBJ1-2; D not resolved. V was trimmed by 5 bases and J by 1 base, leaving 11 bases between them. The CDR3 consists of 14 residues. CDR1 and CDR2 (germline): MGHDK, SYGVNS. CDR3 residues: CASSFNSRNYGYTF. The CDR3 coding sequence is TGTGCCAGCAGTTTCAACAGTCGTAACTATGGCTACACCTTC.

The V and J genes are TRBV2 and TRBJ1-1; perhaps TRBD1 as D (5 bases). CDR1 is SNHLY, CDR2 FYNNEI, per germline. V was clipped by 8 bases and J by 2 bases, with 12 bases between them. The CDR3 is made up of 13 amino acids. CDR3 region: CASSAGINTEAFF. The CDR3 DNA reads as TGTGCCAGCTCTGCAGGGATCAACACTGAAGCTTTCTTT.

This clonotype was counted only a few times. As DNA, the CDR3 is TGTGCCACCAGCAGAGAACGGGCCAATCAGCCCCAGCATTTT. This sequence encodes CATSRERANQPQHF. The chain couples TRBV15 to TRBJ1-5; D is unresolved. The CDR3 has 14 residues. Germline values: CDR1 LNHNV, CDR2 YYDKDF (reference sequence). V was clipped by 0 bases and J by 3 bases, with 6 bases between them.